One and the same sample provided the 11 T cell receptor beta chains below, sequenced in a study of esophageal squamous cell carcinoma under preoperative chemotherapy. TCRdb passed the PCR reads through MiXCR, listing each CDR3 protein once. The sample lists some 30,000 distinct CDR3 sequences; around 49% were seen once. The time point denotes: after preoperative PTX-NDP chemotherapy. Sampling was conducted from a patient given preoperative chemotherapy. Every receptor here comes from a human donor with esophageal squamous cell carcinoma. The donor label of this sample is uncertain.

This clonotype is deemed medium-sized (0.01 to 0.1%). A much larger clone lies one base from this, so it may be a read error. The V and J genes are TRBV7-8 and TRBJ2-5; no clear D gene. Germline V gene data show CDR1 as SGHVS and CDR2 as FQNEAQ. Trimming left V 1 base short and J 11 bases short, with 11 bases between. This CDR3 has 12 amino acids. As DNA, the CDR3 is TGTGCCAGCAGCTTAGAAGCTGATGAGCAGTACTTC. Its protein is CASSLEADEQYF.

This clonotype was counted a few times. This chain connects TRBV7-2 to TRBJ2-1; tentatively, D is TRBD1 (5 bases). Trimming took 1 base from V and 13 from J, leaving 17 bases between them. The CDR3 has 14 amino acids. CDR1 SGHTA and CDR2 FQGNSA come from the germline V gene. The CDR3 protein is CASSLGQGGKTQFF. CDR3 coding DNA: TGTGCCAGCAGCTTAGGGCAGGGTGGGAAGACCCAGTTCTTC. The complete variable domain, with remaining parts taken from reference TRBV7-2 and TRBJ2-1, reads GAGVSQSPSNKVTEKGKDVELRCDPISGHTALYWYRQSLGQGLEFLIYFQGNSAPDKSGLPSDRFSAERTGGSVSTLTIQRTQQEDSAVYLCASSLGQGGKTQFFGPGTRLTVL.

Worth noting for this clonotype: Mismatch with germline at one junction end may stem from a read error. The V call is TRBV11-3, the J call TRBJ2-3; 7 bases fit TRBD2. Germline assignment: CDR1 SGHNT and CDR2 YENEEA. CDR3 size: 16 residues. The CDR3 coding sequence is TGTGCCAGCAGGGGGCTGGGGGGGGGTGACCAAGAGACGCAGTATTTC. Translating gives CASRGLGGGDQETQYF.

V gene TRBV11-2 combines with J gene TRBJ2-7, with D uncertain. V was pared by 6 bases and J by 3 bases, with 12 bases between. Germline-derived CDR1 and CDR2 are SGHAT and FQNNGV. The CDR3 is made up of 13 amino acids. In nucleotides, the CDR3 is TGTGCCAGCAGTACAAACACAAACTACGAGCAGTACTTC. It encodes CASSTNTNYEQYF.

In its sample, this clonotype was seen once. The chain uses TRBV9 and TRBJ2-1; 10 bases line up with TRBD1. Judging by the DNA end, TRBJ2-7 fits better; the J call may be wrong. The CDR3 runs 15 residues. Germline values: CDR1 SGDLS, CDR2 YYNGEE. The CDR3 DNA sequence: TGTGCCAGCAGCGCGGACAGGGGGACTCCCTACGAGCAGTACTTC. It encodes CASSADRGTPYEQYF.

As for this clonotype: A read error is likely, as this CDR3 ends without the conserved phenylalanine or tryptophan. The DNA is left out, because the CDR3 cannot be placed on it with certainty; the CDR3 is given as TCRdb lists it. The chain links TRBV7-2 to TRBJ2-5; the table's D gene call, TRBD2, was not cross checked with the DNA. From germline, CDR1 is SGHTA and CDR2 FQGNSA. The CDR3 is 16 amino acids in total, end residues counted. Here the CDR3 reads CASSSGRGAPRTTWLS.

This clonotype has at least ten counts. The J gene is TRBJ2-5, the V gene TRBV12-3 or TRBV12-4; D is uncertain. The CDR3 has 12 residues. Trimming stripped 6 bases from V and 5 bases from J, with 10 bases between. The CDR3 loop reads CASSPNMETQYF. The DNA of the CDR3 is TGTGCCAGCAGCCCCAACATGGAGACCCAGTACTTC.

The V call is TRBV12-3 or TRBV12-4, the J call TRBJ2-3; no clear D. The CDR3 sequence is 14 residues long. Trimming stripped 6 bases from V and 3 bases from J, with 13 bases between. The CDR3 nucleotides read TGTGCCAGCAGGGTAGGGTCCGGGACAGATACGCAGTATTTT. Amino acid sequence: CASRVGSGTDTQYF.

The chain links TRBV5-1 to TRBJ1-1; the D is unclear. Germline loops: CDR1 SGHRS, CDR2 YFSETQ. V lost 6 bases and J 0 bases, leaving 12 bases between the germline ends. CDR3 size: 14 residues. The CDR3, as DNA: TGCGCCAGCACAATGAGCGAAATGAACACTGAAGCTTTCTTT. Translation gives CASTMSEMNTEAFF. The full variable domain, completed using reference TRBV5-1 and TRBJ1-1, is KAGVTQTPRYLIKTRGQQVTLSCSPISGHRSVSWYQQTPGQGLQFLFEYFSETQRNKGNFPGRFSGRQFSNSRSEMNVSTLELGDSALYLCASTMSEMNTEAFFGQGTRLTVV.

Points on this clonotype: One junction end disagrees with the germline gene, perhaps due to a read error. The chain has TRBV27 and TRBJ2-5, with a possible D match to TRBD2 (7 bases). The CDR3 length is 16 residues. The V gene's germline CDR1 is MNHEY and CDR2 SMNVEV (reference sequence). The CDR3 sequence is CASGGQGGGDTDTQYF. CDR3 DNA: TGTGCCAGCGGGGGGCAGGGAGGGGGGGACACAGATACCCAGTATTTC.

This clonotype was seen only a few times. The V gene is TRBV7-2, the J gene TRBJ2-3; 7 bases fit TRBD1. CDR1 SGHTA and CDR2 FQGNSA come from the germline V gene. There are 13 residues in the CDR3. V gave up 5 bases and J gave up 9 bases; unmatched junction bases: 8. In DNA form, the CDR3 reads TGTGCCAGCAGCCTTAACAGGGGAAGAACGCAGTATTTT. It translates to CASSLNRGRTQYF.